The next 21 T cell receptor beta chains were all read from a single sample in a study of human T cells and chemical hapten exposure. Sequencing started from total RNA isolated from unfractionated whole blood. TCRdb reanalysed the 5' RACE reads using MiXCR and keeps one entry per CDR3 protein. The sample carries tens of thousands of distinct CDR3 sequences, 6.5% to 8.5% recorded once. The receptors stem from a male donor in good health.

The rearrangement uses TRBV4-1 and TRBJ2-7; 8 positions match TRBD1. V lost 0 bases and J lost 6; bases outside the gene matches: 7. This CDR3 has 15 residues. Germline loops: CDR1 MGHRA, CDR2 YSYEKL. The DNA for the CDR3 is TGCGCCAGCAGCCAAGAGGGGACAGGAGCGTTCGAGCAGTACTTC. The encoded protein is CASSQEGTGAFEQYF.

This clonotype was observed a few times. The V call is TRBV27, the J call TRBJ2-1; no clear D. There are 15 residues in the CDR3. V was pared by 8 bases and J by 4 bases, with 18 bases between. The V gene's germline CDR1 is MNHEY and CDR2 SMNVEV (reference sequence). Here the CDR3 reads CASGGSQKWYNEQFF. The CDR3, as DNA: TGTGCCAGCGGCGGCAGCCAGAAGTGGTACAATGAGCAGTTCTTC.

This chain connects TRBV29-1 to TRBJ2-1, with 14 bases aligning to TRBD2. V was clipped by 0 bases and J by 8 bases; unmatched bases: 3. The germline gives CDR1 SQVTM, CDR2 ANQGSEA. This CDR3 is built from 15 residues. CDR3 coding DNA: TGCAGCGTTGAAGAGGGACTAGCGGGAGTCGATGAGCAGTTCTTC. The encoded protein is CSVEEGLAGVDEQFF.

This clonotype showed up many times. J is TRBJ2-2 and V is TRBV20-1, with D hard to call. V was cut by 1 base and J by 8 bases, with 14 bases left in between. Germline V lookup: CDR1 DFQATT, CDR2 SNEGSKA (reference sequence). The CDR3 extends over 14 amino acids. CDR3 loop: CSARARSDVGELFF. The DNA for the CDR3 is TGCAGTGCTAGAGCCAGGTCCGATGTGGGGGAGCTGTTTTTT.

The table lists this clonotype with many counts. V is TRBV4-1 and J is TRBJ2-5, with TRBD1 identical over 7 bases. CDR1 is MGHRA and CDR2 is YSYEKL in the germline V gene. V dropped 0 bases and J dropped 1; count of bases not matched to a gene: 5. The CDR3 sequence is 16 residues long. CDR3 loop: CASSQDRDRSQETQYF. In nucleotides, the CDR3 is TGCGCCAGCAGCCAAGATCGGGACAGATCCCAAGAGACCCAGTACTTC.

This chain uses TRBV2 with TRBJ1-2; 9 nucleotides line up with TRBD1. The CDR3 totals 17 residues. V lost 11 bases and J lost 8; bases outside the gene matches: 24. Germline V gives CDR1 SNHLY, CDR2 FYNNEI. The chain's CDR3 is CAVPRSNGGQGGNGYTF. CDR3 DNA sequence: TGTGCCGTCCCCCGTTCTAATGGGGGACAGGGTGGAAACGGCTACACCTTC.

The sample holds a few counts of this clonotype. The chain has TRBV9 and TRBJ2-1; tentatively, D is TRBD1 or TRBD2 (5 bases each). The germline CDR1 and CDR2 sequences are SGDLS and YYNGEE. Between the trimmed V and J ends, which lost 3 bases and 2 bases, there was a span of 15 bases. There are 16 residues in the CDR3. CDR3 in DNA: TGTGCCAGCAGCGCCACCGGGACGGTGACCTACAATGAGCAGTTCTTC. Translation: CASSATGTVTYNEQFF.

Ten or more counts support this clonotype. This CDR3 reads CSAARGVGETQYF. The DNA of the CDR3 is TGCAGCGCCGCCCGGGGGGTAGGAGAGACCCAGTACTTC. This sequence joins TRBV29-1 and TRBJ2-5, with 7 bases fitting TRBD2. The germline CDR1 and CDR2 sequences are SQVTM and ANQGSEA. V gave up 7 bases and J gave up 4 bases; unmatched junction bases: 9. The CDR3 spans 13 residues.

The rearrangement uses TRBV19 and TRBJ2-3; 13 nucleotides match TRBD2. The CDR3 covers 17 residues. The germline V gene encodes CDR1 LNHDA and CDR2 SQIVND (reference sequence). The J segment lost 6 bases and the V segment lost 4 bases, leaving 10 bases of the junction unmatched. DNA for the CDR3: TGTGCCAGTAGTAATCGGAGGACTAGCGGGAGCTCGGATACGCAGTATTTT. This encodes CASSNRRTSGSSDTQYF.

The rearrangement uses TRBV7-6 and TRBJ1-2, with TRBD1 identical over 7 bases. CDR1 and CDR2 (germline): SGHVS, FNYEAQ. CDR3 length: 15 residues. V lost 4 bases, J lost 0 bases, and 5 bases stayed unmatched. The CDR3 protein is CASSSWDSPNYGYTF. The DNA of the CDR3 is TGTGCCAGCAGCTCATGGGACAGTCCTAACTATGGCTACACCTTC.

The CDR3 DNA follows: TGTGCCAGCAGTTTTCTCCACTCCCACACAGATACGCAGTATTTT. It codes for CASSFLHSHTDTQYF. The chain employs TRBV12-3 or TRBV12-4 and TRBJ2-3; D call uncertain. The CDR3 runs 15 residues. The V and J ends lost 3 bases and 2 bases respectively, with 12 bases between them.

Ten or more counts support this clonotype. J is TRBJ1-3 and V is TRBV6-6, with a tentative D call TRBD1 (5 bases). V dropped 4 bases and J dropped 0 bases, with 7 bases sitting between them. The CDR3 extends over 14 amino acids. The germline V gene encodes CDR1 MNHNY and CDR2 SVGAGI (reference sequence). The CDR3 bases are TGTGCCAGCAGTTCAGGGAACTCTGGAAACACCATATATTTT. As protein: CASSSGNSGNTIYF.

The chain combines TRBV27 with TRBJ1-6; TRBD1 aligns across 7 bases. V trimming: 5 bases; J trimming: 6 bases; junction bases outside the gene matches: 4. Germline values: CDR1 MNHEY, CDR2 SMNVEV (reference sequence). The CDR3 is 14 amino acids. Written as DNA, the CDR3 is TGTGCCAGCAGTATGACAGGGATTAATTCACCCCTCCACTTT. Residues: CASSMTGINSPLHF.

This clonotype was recorded many times. This rearrangement joins TRBV6-6 to TRBJ2-3, with 12 bases lining up with TRBD1. Germline trimming cut 2 bases from V and 5 bases from J; bases unmatched to any gene: 5. There are 16 residues in the CDR3. Germline values: CDR1 MNHNY, CDR2 SVGAGI (reference sequence). The CDR3 DNA follows: TGTGCCAGCAGTTACCCTGGGACAGGGGGCATAGATACGCAGTATTTT. Translating gives CASSYPGTGGIDTQYF.

This clonotype was seen only a few times. The V and J genes are TRBV6-5 and TRBJ2-3; 12 bases are shared with TRBD2. The germline gives CDR1 MNHEY, CDR2 SVGAGI. The J segment lost 3 bases and the V segment lost 5 bases, leaving 6 bases of the junction unmatched. This CDR3 region has 16 residues. DNA of the CDR3: TGTGCCAGCAGTCCGCTAGCGGGGGGGCTTACAGATACGCAGTATTTT. Amino acids: CASSPLAGGLTDTQYF.

In this sample, this clonotype turned up many times. This chain links TRBV7-2 with TRBJ1-2; no clear D. With 4 bases removed from V and 1 base from J, the gap between germline ends came to 7 bases. The CDR3 has 13 amino acids. Per germline, CDR1 SGHTA and CDR2 FQGNSA. CDR3 bases: TGTGCCAGCAGCTCCACAGTTAACTATGGCTACACCTTC. This translates into CASSSTVNYGYTF.

The V gene is TRBV5-6, the J gene TRBJ2-1, with TRBD2 matching over 11 bases. The CDR3 contains 14 residues. CDR1 and CDR2 from the germline V gene are SGHDT and YYEEEE. The V and J ends lost 4 bases and 7 bases, in that order; junction bases with no gene match: 4. The CDR3, as DNA: TGTGCCAGCAGCATCGGGACTAGCGGTAATGAGCAGTTCTTC. Translation: CASSIGTSGNEQFF. Looking up the rest from reference TRBV5-6 and TRBJ2-1 gives the full variable domain: DAGVTQSPTHLIKTRGQQVTLRCSPKSGHDTVSWYQQALGQGPQFIFQYYEEEERQRGNFPDRFSGHQFPNYSSELNVNALLLGDSALYLCASSIGTSGNEQFFGPGTRLTVL.

This clonotype was seen only a few times. The J gene is TRBJ1-5, the V gene TRBV6-5, with D possibly TRBD1 on 5 matching bases. The V gene lost 0 bases and the J gene lost 3 bases, with 15 bases spanning the gap. Looked up from germline, CDR1 is MNHEY and CDR2 is SVGAGI. The CDR3 is made up of 17 amino acids. The CDR3 nucleotides read TGTGCCAGCAGTTACTCTGGGGGGGGGGTGGTCAATCAGCCCCAGCATTTT. Amino acids: CASSYSGGGVVNQPQHF.

This clonotype has ten or more counts. The chain couples TRBV6-5 to TRBJ1-1, with D uncertain. V lost 6 bases to trimming and J lost 1 base, with 9 bases between them. Per germline, CDR1 MNHEY and CDR2 SVGAGI. This CDR3 is built from 13 residues. The CDR3 region has the DNA TGTGCCAGCAGCCCGGAAGCGAACACTGAAGCTTTCTTT. Its translation: CASSPEANTEAFF.

This clonotype has a count of ten or more. This chain joins TRBV20-1 and TRBJ2-6; D may be TRBD1 or TRBD2 (5 bases each). The ends were cut back, 0 bases at V and 0 bases at J, with 15 bases in the middle. Germline-derived CDR1 and CDR2 are DFQATT and SNEGSKA (reference sequence). The CDR3 has 18 amino acids. CDR3: CSARDVRGRPSGANVLTF. The CDR3 DNA is TGCAGTGCTAGAGATGTGAGGGGCCGACCCTCTGGGGCCAACGTCCTGACTTTC.

This clonotype was seen many times. This chain connects TRBV2 to TRBJ2-7, with 8 nucleotides matching TRBD1. V gave up 7 bases and J gave up 4 bases; unmatched junction bases: 6. The CDR3 extends over 13 amino acids. Germline V gene data show CDR1 as SNHLY and CDR2 as FYNNEI. The CDR3 DNA reads as TGTGCCAGCATTGGTACAGGGGGGTACGAGCAGTACTTC. This translates into CASIGTGGYEQYF. Variable domain in full (rest from reference TRBV2 and TRBJ2-7): EPEVTQTPSHQVTQMGQEVILRCVPISNHLYFYWYRQILGQKVEFLVSFYNNEISEKSEIFDDQFSVERPDGSNFTLKIRSTKLEDSAMYFCASIGTGGYEQYFGPGTRLTVT.